This T cell receptor beta chain was profiled in a study of blood T cell repertoires in COVID-19. For the study at large: Specimens from acute and convalescent COVID-19 originated in the United States, Italy and Spain. Sources were T cells, B-cell-depleted T cells, or PBMCs; the material itself was cDNA or gDNA.

With 6 bases clipped from V and 2 bases from J, the junction kept 10 bases outside the gene matches. From germline, CDR1 is MNHNY and CDR2 SVGAGI (reference sequence). The CDR3 sequence is 15 residues long. Patients at the Seattle site were enrolled during active infection and followed longitudinally. As processed by the authors: Estimated nucleated cell counts came from reference gene primer amplification. Libraries were prepared by immunoSEQ multiplex PCR; TCRdb keeps only in-frame clonotypes and omits some of them. V and J calls and clone size are as listed in that table; D and trimming were resolved from the DNA. Of about 360,000 clones in the sample, 65% to 90% were seen once.

The origin of this receptor is a woman aged 55-75 years with COVID-19, enrolled during active disease. The chain links TRBV6-6 to TRBJ2-7, with 7 bases fitting TRBD2. Input material: peripheral blood. CDR3 sequence: CASRTGGSGPYEQYF. The CDR3 DNA reads TGTGCCAGCAGAACGGGGGGTTCGGGCCCCTACGAGCAGTACTTC.